This T cell receptor (beta chain) originates from a study of untreated major depressive disorder. General study results and limits: Generalizability is limited by the comparatively small study sample.

On this clone itself: The antigen is undetermined.

Profiling relied on immunoSEQ multiplex PCR, and the TCRdb table lists in-frame clones only, not all of them. The sample lists 23,000 or so clones; about 90% were seen once. The clonotype originates from a woman aged 25-40 years with major depressive disorder. Sequenced: CD4+ T cells from PBMCs.

This chain's CDR3 is CASSKDRAGESGEKLFF. DNA for the CDR3: TGTGCCAGCAGCAAAGACAGGGCAGGGGAATCAGGTGAAAAACTGTTTTTT. The chain employs TRBV21-1 and TRBJ1-4; TRBD1, as called in the table, went unchecked against the DNA. TRBV21-1 is a listed pseudogene. This CDR3 contains 17 residues.